These 10 T cell receptor beta chains came from one sample sequenced in a study of T cell repertoires in cytomegalovirus infection. TCRdb itself ran the reads through MiXCR, one entry per CDR3 protein. The repertoire includes hundreds of thousands of distinct CDR3 sequences, around a third of them detected once, and about 18% sits in the top ten. Antigens of these TCRs are unknown. Material: cultured PBMCs, obtained from culture after CMV antigen stimulation. These receptors were obtained from a human donor in good health (CMV status not recorded). Some clones in this sample may be carry-over from other donors' samples.

This clonotype showed up just a few times. The chain couples TRBV7-8 to TRBJ2-5; TRBD1 agrees at 10 bases. The ends lost 5 bases at V and 0 bases at J; junction bases unmatched: 3. The CDR3 covers 15 residues. The germline V gene has CDR1 SGHVS and CDR2 FQNEAQ. Written as DNA, the CDR3 is TGTGCCAGCAGCGCCGGGACAGGGGACCAAGAGACCCAGTACTTC. Translation: CASSAGTGDQETQYF.

This clonotype showed up many times. V gene TRBV7-2 combines with J gene TRBJ1-2; no clear D. The CDR3 runs to 16 residues. The V and J ends lost 1 base and 4 bases respectively, with 16 bases between them. Per germline, CDR1 SGHTA and CDR2 FQGNSA. The DNA for the CDR3 is TGTGCCAGCAGCTTAGATCTAGCTGGAGCTGGCTATGGCTACACCTTC. It yields the protein CASSLDLAGAGYGYTF.

The sample holds a few counts of this clonotype. The gene calls are TRBV6-5 and TRBJ2-6; tentative D call: TRBD1 (6 bases). The CDR3 consists of 16 residues. V was clipped by 5 bases and J by 0 bases, with 11 bases between them. The V gene's germline CDR1 is MNHEY and CDR2 SVGAGI. The CDR3 loop is CASSRTEYSGANVLTF. As DNA, the CDR3 is TGTGCCAGCAGTCGGACAGAATACTCTGGGGCCAACGTCCTGACTTTC.

In DNA, the CDR3 is TGTGCCAGCAGCCCCACAGATGCTCCTGGAAACACCATATATTTT. Translated, it gives CASSPTDAPGNTIYF. The gene calls are TRBV7-8 and TRBJ1-3; D unresolved. The CDR3 totals 15 residues. The V end lost 5 bases, the J end lost 2 bases, and 13 bases lay between the germline ends. Germline V gene lookup returns CDR1 SGHVS and CDR2 FQNEAQ. Full variable domain (rest looked up from reference TRBV7-8 and TRBJ1-3): GAGVSQSPRYKVAKRGQDVALRCDPISGHVSLFWYQQALGQGPEFLTYFQNEAQLDKSGLPSDRFFAERPEGSVSTLKIQRTQQEDSAVYLCASSPTDAPGNTIYFGEGSWLTVV.

CDR3 protein: CASSHQGGGPNEKLFF. CDR3 sequence (DNA): TGTGCCAGCAGTCACCAGGGGGGCGGACCTAATGAAAAACTGTTTTTT. J is TRBJ1-4 and V is TRBV6-5; 7 bases line up with TRBD1. Germline V gene data show CDR1 as MNHEY and CDR2 as SVGAGI. V dropped 5 bases and J dropped 3; count of bases not matched to a gene: 9. There are 16 residues in the CDR3.

This clonotype turned up a few times. This sequence joins TRBV7-2 and TRBJ2-3; 10 bases line up with TRBD1. The CDR3 consists of 18 residues. V lost 4 bases and J lost 0; bases outside the gene matches: 10. CDR1 is SGHTA, CDR2 FQGNSA, per germline. The CDR3 reads CASSSRQGARDSTDTQYF. The CDR3 DNA follows: TGTGCCAGCAGCTCCAGACAGGGGGCCAGAGATAGCACAGATACGCAGTATTTT.

This clonotype occurred a few times. J is TRBJ2-1 and V is TRBV7-6; tentative D call: TRBD2 (6 bases). V shed 2 bases and J shed 8 bases, with 13 bases lying between them. CDR1 and CDR2 (germline): SGHVS, FNYEAQ. CDR3 size: 14 residues. For the CDR3, the DNA is TGTGCCAGCAGCTTACATGGACTAAACTATGAGCAGTTCTTC. Translation gives CASSLHGLNYEQFF.

The chain carries TRBV6-1 and TRBJ2-3; TRBD2 matches at 8 bases. Germline CDR1 MNHNS, CDR2 SASEGT. The CDR3 is 17 amino acids. With V trimmed by 1 base and J by 6 bases, 12 bases remained unmatched. CDR3 protein: CASSEVRPGGLADTQYF. The CDR3 nucleotides are TGTGCCAGCAGTGAAGTACGACCGGGAGGGCTAGCGGATACGCAGTATTTT.

V usage is TRBV19 and J usage is TRBJ2-1; D is possibly TRBD1 or TRBD2 (5 bases each). CDR1 LNHDA and CDR2 SQIVND come from the germline V gene (reference sequence). Between the trimmed V and J ends, which lost 6 bases and 2 bases, there was a span of 20 bases. This CDR3 is 17 amino acids long. This chain's CDR3 is CASRTAESGLPYNEQFF. CDR3 coding DNA: TGTGCCAGTAGGACAGCCGAGTCCGGACTCCCCTACAATGAGCAGTTCTTC.

The CDR3 protein is CASRQGTNQETQYF. CDR3 coding DNA: TGTGCCAGCAGGCAAGGGACAAACCAAGAGACCCAGTACTTC. V usage is TRBV6-6 and J usage is TRBJ2-5; TRBD1 might be the D (6 bases). CDR1 is MNHNY, CDR2 SVGAGI, per germline (reference sequence). Trimming left V 6 bases short and J 0 bases short, with 11 bases between. The CDR3 is 14 residues long.